This TCR beta chain comes out of a study of shared clonotypes between healthy human individuals. Study-level results: Roughly 5% of naive CD4 clonotypes were common to several donors.

The CDR3 is 14 amino acids. After removal of 4 bases from V and 4 bases from J, the junction contained 7 bases not matched to a gene. Germline V gene data show CDR1 as MNHNS and CDR2 as SASEGT. Using immunoSEQ multiplex PCR, the repertoire was profiled, and TCRdb retains in-frame clones only, with some absent. The sample contains more than 2 million clones, 90% to 97% of which appear only once. This clone was recorded only once. Its specificity is not known. Sample: naive CD4+ T cells sorted from blood. The subset: CD45RA+ positively selected. This receptor was taken from a man younger than 35 in good health. V is TRBV6-1 and J is TRBJ2-7; 7 bases agree with TRBD1. DNA for the CDR3: TGTGCCAGCAGTGCAACAGGGGATGGGTACGAGCAGTACTTC. Translation gives CASSATGDGYEQYF.